A selection of T cell receptor beta chains follows, all from one sample in a study of neurological immune-mediated disorders. TCRdb re-derived calls from the 5' RACE reads in MiXCR, one entry per CDR3 protein. The sample yields about 76,000 distinct CDR3 sequences, roughly 15% seen once. The sample taken for sequencing was PBMCs. The receptors were gathered from a middle-aged woman in good health. The conserved cysteine and the conserved F or W are not part of the CDR3 here. The D gene is left open where the match is weak.

d_gene: -
v_gene: TRBV6-1
CDR3aa: ASSQKYQVYSNQPQH

d_gene: TRBD1
v_gene: TRBV10-2
CDR3aa: ATRQGPTGELF

d_gene: -
v_gene: TRBV3-1
CDR3aa: ASSQTRGSTDTQY

d_gene: -
v_gene: TRBV27
CDR3aa: ASSSRAWGNTIY

d_gene: -
v_gene: TRBV6-2/TRBV6-3
CDR3aa: ASSYGREETQY

d_gene: -
v_gene: TRBV4-3
CDR3aa: ASSQDRTNEQF

d_gene: -
v_gene: TRBV5-1
CDR3aa: ASSLKGHWWKGANVLT

d_gene: TRBD1
v_gene: TRBV6-5
CDR3aa: ASSGQGRLVLDGYT

d_gene: TRBD1
v_gene: TRBV11-1
CDR3aa: ASSSRDRTNTGELF

d_gene: -
v_gene: TRBV12-3/TRBV12-4
CDR3aa: ASRRPGNGYT

d_gene: TRBD1
v_gene: TRBV20-1
CDR3aa: SARDLGTGPYEQY

d_gene: TRBD1
v_gene: TRBV20-1
CDR3aa: SASQGDLNEQF

d_gene: TRBD2
v_gene: TRBV20-1
CDR3aa: SAALAGWDTQY

d_gene: -
v_gene: TRBV18
CDR3aa: ANSLLTGELF

d_gene: -
v_gene: TRBV20-1
CDR3aa: SARSTAGNTEAF

d_gene: -
v_gene: TRBV6-1
CDR3aa: ASRRLVGVTQY

d_gene: -
v_gene: TRBV2
CDR3aa: ASTSNGAGEKLF

d_gene: TRBD2
v_gene: TRBV3-1
CDR3aa: ASSQVSGGATGELF

d_gene: TRBD2
v_gene: TRBV11-3
CDR3aa: ASSPGLAGNTDTQY

d_gene: TRBD2
v_gene: TRBV10-3
CDR3aa: AISPGGAPDTQY

d_gene: TRBD1
v_gene: TRBV3-1
CDR3aa: ASSPQDRGLRGNTEAF

d_gene: -
v_gene: TRBV7-2
CDR3aa: ASSRPLRGGSYNEQF

d_gene: -
v_gene: TRBV15
CDR3aa: ATSRFPLDSQSGANVLT

d_gene: -
v_gene: TRBV7-2
CDR3aa: ASSFGGNRKLF